Described below is a single T cell receptor beta chain sequence and its context. Libraries were prepared by immunoSEQ multiplex PCR; TCRdb keeps only in-frame clonotypes and omits some of them. This sample has more than 250,000 clones; 88% occur once, and the top ten carry 1.5% to 2%. This entry belongs to a study of blood T cell repertoires in COVID-19. At the level of the study: Whether acute or convalescent, the COVID-19 samples came from the United States, Italy and Spain.

This sequence was found in a woman younger than 45 with COVID-19, enrolled during active disease. The sequencing input was peripheral blood.

The CDR3 spells CASMSSYNSPLHF. In nucleotides, the CDR3 is TGTGCCAGCATGAGCTCCTATAATTCACCCCTCCACTTT. This chain connects TRBV6-5 to TRBJ1-6; D remains ambiguous. This CDR3 contains 13 residues. The V and J ends lost 7 bases and 0 bases respectively, with 4 bases between them. CDR1 MNHEY and CDR2 SVGAGI come from the germline V gene.